The subject of this entry is one T cell receptor beta chain. The antigen remains unidentified. Sequencing was performed with immunoSEQ multiplex PCR; in TCRdb, only in-frame clones are kept and a portion is missing. This sample carries tens of thousands of clones, over 75% of them seen once, and the ten largest clones take approximately 9%. Trimming took off 5 bases at V and 0 bases at J, with 11 bases between the two ends. The CDR3 runs to 16 residues. In germline, CDR1 is LNHDA, CDR2 SQIVND (reference sequence). Documented time point: cycle 4 day 1 (C4D1), after 6 weeks of nivolumab. All trial patients relapsed after autologous stem cell transplantation. This entry is derived from a study of PD-1 blockade in classical Hodgkin lymphoma. The wider study: Nivolumab dosed at 3 mg/kg went to patients intravenously every 2 weeks. Study findings and constraints: As was reported, newly diagnosed patients showed lower baseline TCR diversity than healthy donors did.

This receptor was identified in a human donor with classical Hodgkin lymphoma. The sequences come from peripheral blood mononuclear cells (PBMCs), collected before the fourth cycle of nivolumab. J is TRBJ1-6 and V is TRBV19; D is unresolved. The CDR3, as DNA: TGTGCCAGTAGTCCCCAAAGGGACTCCTATAATTCACCCCTCCACTTT. Translating it yields CASSPQRDSYNSPLHF. The whole variable domain, remainder taken from reference TRBV19 and TRBJ1-6, is DGGITQSPKYLFRKEGQNVTLSCEQNLNHDAMYWYRQDPGQGLRLIYYSQIVNDFQKGDIAEGYSVSREKKESFPLTVTSAQKNPTAFYLCASSPQRDSYNSPLHFGNGTRLTVT.